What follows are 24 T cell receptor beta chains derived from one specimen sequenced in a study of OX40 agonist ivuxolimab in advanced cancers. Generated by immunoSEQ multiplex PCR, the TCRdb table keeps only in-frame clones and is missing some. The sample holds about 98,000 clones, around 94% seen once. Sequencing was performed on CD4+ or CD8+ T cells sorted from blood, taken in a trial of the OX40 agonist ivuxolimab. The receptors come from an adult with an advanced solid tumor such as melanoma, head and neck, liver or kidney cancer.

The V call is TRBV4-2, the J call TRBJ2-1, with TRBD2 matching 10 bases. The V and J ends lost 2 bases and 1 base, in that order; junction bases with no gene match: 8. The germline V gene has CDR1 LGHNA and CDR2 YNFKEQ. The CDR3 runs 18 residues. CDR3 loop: CASSQRGSSGSSYNEQFF. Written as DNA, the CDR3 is TGTGCCAGCAGCCAACGCGGGTCTAGCGGGAGTTCCTACAATGAGCAGTTCTTC.

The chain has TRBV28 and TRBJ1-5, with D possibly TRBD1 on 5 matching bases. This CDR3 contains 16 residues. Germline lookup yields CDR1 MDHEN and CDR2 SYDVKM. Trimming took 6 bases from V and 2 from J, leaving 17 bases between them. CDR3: CASSGQGPGGNQPQHF. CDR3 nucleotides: TGTGCCAGCAGCGGCCAGGGCCCGGGAGGCAATCAGCCCCAGCATTTT.

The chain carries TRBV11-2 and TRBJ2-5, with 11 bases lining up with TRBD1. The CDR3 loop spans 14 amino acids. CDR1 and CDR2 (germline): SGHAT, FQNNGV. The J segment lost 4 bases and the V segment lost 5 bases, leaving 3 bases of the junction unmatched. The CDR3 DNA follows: TGTGCCAGCAGCGTCGGACAGGGGGCAGAGACCCAGTACTTC. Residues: CASSVGQGAETQYF.

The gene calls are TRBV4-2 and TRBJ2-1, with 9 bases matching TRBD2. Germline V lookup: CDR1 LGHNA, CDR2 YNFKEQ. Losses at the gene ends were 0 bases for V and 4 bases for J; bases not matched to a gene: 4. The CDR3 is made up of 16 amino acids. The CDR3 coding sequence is TGTGCCAGCAGCCAAGATCCCGCGGGGGGGTACAATGAGCAGTTCTTC. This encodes CASSQDPAGGYNEQFF.

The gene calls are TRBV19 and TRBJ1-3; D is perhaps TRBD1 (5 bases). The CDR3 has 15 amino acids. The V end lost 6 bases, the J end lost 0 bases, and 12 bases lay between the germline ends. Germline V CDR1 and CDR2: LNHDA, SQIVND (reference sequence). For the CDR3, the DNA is TGTGCCAGTAGCGGACGAGGGGCCTCTGGAAACACCATATATTTT. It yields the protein CASSGRGASGNTIYF.

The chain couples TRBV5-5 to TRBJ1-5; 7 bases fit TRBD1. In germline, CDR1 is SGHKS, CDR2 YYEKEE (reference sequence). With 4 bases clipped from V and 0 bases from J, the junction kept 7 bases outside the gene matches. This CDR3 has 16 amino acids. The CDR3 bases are TGTGCCAGCAGCCTGGAACAGGGGTCTAGCAATCAGCCCCAGCATTTT. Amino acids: CASSLEQGSSNQPQHF.

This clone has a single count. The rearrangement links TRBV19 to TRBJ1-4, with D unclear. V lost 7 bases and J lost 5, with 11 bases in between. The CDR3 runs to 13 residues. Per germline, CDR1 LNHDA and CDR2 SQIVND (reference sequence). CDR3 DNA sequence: TGTGCCAGTAAGGTCGATCGAAATGAAAAACTGTTTTTT. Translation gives CASKVDRNEKLFF.

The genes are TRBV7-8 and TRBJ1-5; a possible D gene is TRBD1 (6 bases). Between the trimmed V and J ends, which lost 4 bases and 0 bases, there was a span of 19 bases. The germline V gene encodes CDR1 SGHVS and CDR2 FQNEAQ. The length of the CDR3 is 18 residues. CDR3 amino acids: CASSSRLTGLYSNQPQHF. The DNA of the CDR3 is TGTGCCAGCAGCTCTAGGCTAACAGGGCTTTATAGCAATCAGCCCCAGCATTTT.

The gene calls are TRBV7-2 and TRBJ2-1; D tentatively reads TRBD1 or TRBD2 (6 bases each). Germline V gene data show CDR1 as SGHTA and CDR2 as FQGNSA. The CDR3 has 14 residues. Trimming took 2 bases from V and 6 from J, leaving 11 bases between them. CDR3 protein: CASSLTGASNEQFF. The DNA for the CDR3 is TGTGCCAGCAGCTTAACGGGGGCCAGCAATGAGCAGTTCTTC.

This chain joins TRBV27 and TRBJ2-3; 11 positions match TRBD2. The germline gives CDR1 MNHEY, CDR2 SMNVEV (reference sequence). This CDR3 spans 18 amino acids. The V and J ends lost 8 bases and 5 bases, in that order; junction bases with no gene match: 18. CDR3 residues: CASASLLWTSGFKDTQYF. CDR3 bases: TGTGCCAGCGCGTCCCTCCTCTGGACTAGCGGGTTTAAAGATACGCAGTATTTT.

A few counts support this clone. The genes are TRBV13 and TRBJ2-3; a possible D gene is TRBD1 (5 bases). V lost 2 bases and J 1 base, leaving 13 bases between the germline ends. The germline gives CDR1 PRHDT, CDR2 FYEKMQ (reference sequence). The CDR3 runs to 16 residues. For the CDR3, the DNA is TGTGCCAGCAGCTTAAGAGGTGGGGCACGCACAGATACGCAGTATTTT. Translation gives CASSLRGGARTDTQYF. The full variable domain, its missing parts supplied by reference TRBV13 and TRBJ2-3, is AAGVIQSPRHLIKEKRETATLKCYPIPRHDTVYWYQQGPGQDPQFLISFYEKMQSDKGSIPDRFSAQQFSDYHSELNMSSLELGDSALYFCASSLRGGARTDTQYFGPGTRLTVL.

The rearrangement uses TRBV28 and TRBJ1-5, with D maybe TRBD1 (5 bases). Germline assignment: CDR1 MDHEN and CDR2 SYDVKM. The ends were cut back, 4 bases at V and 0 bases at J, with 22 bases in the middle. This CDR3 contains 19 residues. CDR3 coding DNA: TGTGCCAGCAGTTCCCCGGGCAGGGCAGGGTCCTTTAGCAATCAGCCCCAGCATTTT. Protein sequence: CASSSPGRAGSFSNQPQHF.

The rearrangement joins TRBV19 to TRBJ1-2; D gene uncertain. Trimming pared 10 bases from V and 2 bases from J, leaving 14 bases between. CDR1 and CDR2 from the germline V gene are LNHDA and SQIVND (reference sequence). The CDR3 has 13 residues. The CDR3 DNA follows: TGTGCCACCGTACAGAGGGCCAACTATGGCTACACCTTC. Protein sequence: CATVQRANYGYTF.

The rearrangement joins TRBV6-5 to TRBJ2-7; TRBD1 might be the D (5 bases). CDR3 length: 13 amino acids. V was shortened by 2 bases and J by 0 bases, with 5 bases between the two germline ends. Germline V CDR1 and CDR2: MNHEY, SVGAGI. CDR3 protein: CASSYQGSYEQYV. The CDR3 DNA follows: TGTGCCAGCAGTTACCAGGGCTCCTACGAGCAGTACGTC.

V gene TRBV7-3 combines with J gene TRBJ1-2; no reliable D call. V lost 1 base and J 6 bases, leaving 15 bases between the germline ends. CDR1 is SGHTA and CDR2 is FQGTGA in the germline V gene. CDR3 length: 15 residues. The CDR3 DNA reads TGTGCCAGCAGCTTAAATAGTCCCCCTACGGATGGCTACACCTTC. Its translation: CASSLNSPPTDGYTF.

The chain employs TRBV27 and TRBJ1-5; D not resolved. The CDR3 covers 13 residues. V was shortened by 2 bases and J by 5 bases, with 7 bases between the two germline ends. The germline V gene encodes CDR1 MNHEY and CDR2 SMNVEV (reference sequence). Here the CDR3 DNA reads TGTGCCAGCAGTTTAGAAGCGTATCAGCCCCAGCATTTT. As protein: CASSLEAYQPQHF.

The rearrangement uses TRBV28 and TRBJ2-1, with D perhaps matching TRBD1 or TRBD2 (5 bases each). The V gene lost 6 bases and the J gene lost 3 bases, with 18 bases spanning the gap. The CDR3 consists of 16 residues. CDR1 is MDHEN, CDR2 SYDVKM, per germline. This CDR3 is CASSPWPGPNYNEQFF. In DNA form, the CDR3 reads TGTGCCAGCAGCCCCTGGCCGGGGCCAAACTACAATGAGCAGTTCTTC.

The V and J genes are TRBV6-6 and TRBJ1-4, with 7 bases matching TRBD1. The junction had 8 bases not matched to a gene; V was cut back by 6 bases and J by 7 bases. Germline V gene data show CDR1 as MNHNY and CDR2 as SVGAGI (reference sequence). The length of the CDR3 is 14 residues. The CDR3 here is CASRNQGVAEKLFF. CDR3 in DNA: TGTGCCAGCAGAAATCAGGGGGTTGCTGAAAAACTGTTTTTT.

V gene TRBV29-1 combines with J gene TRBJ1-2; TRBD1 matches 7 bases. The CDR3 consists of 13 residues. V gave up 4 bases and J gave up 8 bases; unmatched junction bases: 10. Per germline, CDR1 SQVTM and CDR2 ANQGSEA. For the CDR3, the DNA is TGCAGCGTTGCACAGACAGGGCTTGGCGGCTACACCTTC. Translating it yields CSVAQTGLGGYTF.

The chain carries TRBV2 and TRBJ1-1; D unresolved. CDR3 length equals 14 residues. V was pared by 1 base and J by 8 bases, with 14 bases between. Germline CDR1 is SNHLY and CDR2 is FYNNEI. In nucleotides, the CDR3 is TGTGCCAGCAGTGAAGACTGGGTCCCCCTCGAAGCTTTCTTT. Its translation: CASSEDWVPLEAFF.

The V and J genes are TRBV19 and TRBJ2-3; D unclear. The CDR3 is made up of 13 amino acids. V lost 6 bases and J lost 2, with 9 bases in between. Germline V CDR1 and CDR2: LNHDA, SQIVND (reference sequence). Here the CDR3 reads CASRPSNTDTQYF. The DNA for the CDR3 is TGTGCCAGTAGGCCTTCGAACACAGATACGCAGTATTTT. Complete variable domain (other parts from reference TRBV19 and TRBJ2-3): DGGITQSPKYLFRKEGQNVTLSCEQNLNHDAMYWYRQDPGQGLRLIYYSQIVNDFQKGDIAEGYSVSREKKESFPLTVTSAQKNPTAFYLCASRPSNTDTQYFGPGTRLTVL.

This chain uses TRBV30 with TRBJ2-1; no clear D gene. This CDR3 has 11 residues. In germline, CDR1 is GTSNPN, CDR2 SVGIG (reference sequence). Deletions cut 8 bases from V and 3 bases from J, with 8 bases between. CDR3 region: CALAIYNEQFF. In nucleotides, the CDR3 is TGTGCCCTGGCCATCTACAATGAGCAGTTCTTC.

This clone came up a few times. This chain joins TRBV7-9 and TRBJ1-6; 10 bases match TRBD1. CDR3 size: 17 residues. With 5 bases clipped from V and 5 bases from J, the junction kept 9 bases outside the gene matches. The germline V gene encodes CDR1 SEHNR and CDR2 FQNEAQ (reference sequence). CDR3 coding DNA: TGTGCCAGCAGCCCCGCCGGGACAGGGGACCATAATTCACCCCTCCACTTT. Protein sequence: CASSPAGTGDHNSPLHF.

CDR3 in amino acids: CASSLNGRIVQETQYF. In DNA, the CDR3 is TGTGCCAGCAGCTTAAATGGTCGTATAGTTCAAGAGACCCAGTACTTC. The chain joins TRBV7-3 to TRBJ2-5; D is unresolved. This CDR3 region has 16 residues. Germline values: CDR1 SGHTA, CDR2 FQGTGA. V was shortened by 1 base and J by 2 bases, with 14 bases between the two germline ends.